Listed below are T cell receptor beta chains from one sample, sequenced in a study of T cell changes during pregnancy in multiple sclerosis. Assay used: immunoSEQ multiplex PCR; TCRdb lists only in-frame clones, some missing. The profile shows 85,000 to 100,000 clones, approximately 90% of them singletons. The source material was peripheral blood, sampled before pregnancy. All receptors come from a female donor with multiple sclerosis, enrolled in a pregnancy study. The CDR3 runs from the conserved cysteine through the conserved F or W. D genes are given only for firm matches. Only some rows state a clone size, as once, few, many or a class for expanded clones.

NA	TRBV29-1	NA	TRBJ2-7	TGCAGCGTTGAGACTGGGAGTATCAACGAGCAGTACTTC	CSVETGSINEQYF
NA	TRBV20-1	once	TRBJ2-7	TGCAGTGCTAGATCTACCTACGAGCAGTACTTC	CSARSTYEQYF
NA	TRBV4-1	NA	TRBJ2-1	TGCGCCAGCAGCCTCCCGGGCTCCTACAATGAGCAGTTCTTC	CASSLPGSYNEQFF
TRBD1	TRBV5-1	NA	TRBJ1-2	TGCGCCAGCAGCTTGGAGGGACAGGGGGGCTACACCTTC	CASSLEGQGGYTF
TRBD2	TRBV4-1	NA	TRBJ2-1	TGCGCCAGCAGCCAAGAACTAGCGGGGGGCAGGGGTGAGCAGTTCTTC	CASSQELAGGRGEQFF
TRBD1	TRBV4-1	NA	TRBJ1-4	TGCGCCAGCAGCCCCCCCGGGACAGCAAATGAAAAACTGTTTTTT	CASSPPGTANEKLFF
TRBD1	TRBV28	NA	TRBJ2-1	TGTGCCAGCAGTTCGGGAGGACAGGGGAATGAGCAGTTCTTC	CASSSGGQGNEQFF
TRBD2	TRBV18	NA	TRBJ2-5	TGTGCCAGCTCACTAGGGACTAGCGGAATCCAAGAGACCCAGTACTTC	CASSLGTSGIQETQYF
NA	TRBV5-1	NA	TRBJ2-7	TGCGCCAGCAGCTTCCGGACAGGAGGGGACGAGCAGTACTTC	CASSFRTGGDEQYF
TRBD1	TRBV10-3	NA	TRBJ2-7	TGTGCCATCAGTGAGTCCGCAGGGGGAGTCTACGAGCAGTACTTC	CAISESAGGVYEQYF
TRBD1	TRBV19	NA	TRBJ2-7	TGTGCCAGTAGCCCGGGACAGGCCGGCTACTACGAGCAGTACTTC	CASSPGQAGYYEQYF
NA	TRBV2	few	TRBJ2-2	TGTGCCAGCAGTGAGCGAGAAACCGGGGAGCTGTTTTTT	CASSERETGELFF
TRBD1	TRBV7-9	NA	TRBJ2-5	TGTGCCAGCAGCTTAGGGGCAGGGGGCGAAGAGACCCAGTACTTC	CASSLGAGGEETQYF
TRBD1	TRBV29-1	NA	TRBJ1-1	TGCAGCGTTCGGACAGGCAACACTGAAGCTTTCTTT	CSVRTGNTEAFF
NA	TRBV7-9	NA	TRBJ1-6	TGTGCCAGCAGCTTATTAGATCTCGCCTCACCCCTCCACTTT	CASSLLDLASPLHF
TRBD1	TRBV30	NA	TRBJ1-4	TGTGCCTGCATACAGGGGGTTGGAGAAAAACTGTTTTTT	CACIQGVGEKLFF
TRBD1	TRBV5-1	NA	TRBJ1-5	TGCGCCAGCAGCTTGGAAGGGACAGCTAATCAGCCCCAGCATTTT	CASSLEGTANQPQHF
NA	TRBV19	NA	TRBJ1-1	TGTGCCAGTAGTCCTCTGCGGGGGGCTGAACAAACTGAAGCTTTCTTT	CASSPLRGAEQTEAFF
NA	TRBV30	NA	TRBJ2-4	TGTGCCTGGAGTGTCGAAGCGAGAGCCAAAAACATTCAGTACTTC	CAWSVEARAKNIQYF
NA	TRBV27	NA	TRBJ2-7	TGTGCCAGCAGCTCGGCGGGCCGCTTCTACGAGCAGTACTTC	CASSSAGRFYEQYF
NA	TRBV11-2	NA	TRBJ1-2	TGTGCCAGCAGCCTCGTCCGAGAGGGCTTGCCCTGGTTC	CASSLVREGLPWF
TRBD2	TRBV7-2	NA	TRBJ2-7	TGTGCCAGCAGCTTAGCCTCGGCTAGCGGAGTCTACGAGCAGTACTTC	CASSLASASGVYEQYF
TRBD2	TRBV5-1	NA	TRBJ2-1	TGCGCCAGCAGCCGGGGACTAGCGGGCAATGAGCAGTTCTTC	CASSRGLAGNEQFF
NA	TRBV6-6	NA	TRBJ1-2	TGTGCCAGCAAAGCAGAGCAGGACTATGGCTACACCTTC	CASKAEQDYGYTF
NA	TRBV28	NA	TRBJ2-5	TGTGCCAGCAGTCTCGAGGAGACCCAGTACTTC	CASSLEETQYF
NA	TRBV27	NA	TRBJ1-5	TGTGCCAGCAGTTTACAAGGGGCAAGCAATCAGCCCCAGCATTTT	CASSLQGASNQPQHF
TRBD2	TRBV7-6	NA	TRBJ2-1	TGTGCCAGCAGCTTAGGGGCACTAGCGGGAGACGGGAAGATCCTTATTAATGAGCAGTTCTTC	CASSLGALAGDGKILINEQFF
NA	TRBV7-7	NA	TRBJ2-5	TGTGCCAGCAGCTCATACTCCGGGACAAATGAGACCCAGTACTTC	CASSSYSGTNETQYF
NA	TRBV28	NA	TRBJ1-1	TGTGCCAGCAGCCTCCGGGTCGGTGGGGCCCCGAACACTGAAGCTTTCTTT	CASSLRVGGAPNTEAFF
NA	TRBV7-2	NA	TRBJ1-2	TGTGCCAGCAGCCAGGGAGGCGGCGCTAACTATGGCTACACCTTC	CASSQGGGANYGYTF
NA	TRBV7-2	NA	TRBJ2-1	TGTGCCAGCAGCTTAGGGCCGATTCGCGGCTCCTACAATGAGCAGTTCTTC	CASSLGPIRGSYNEQFF
TRBD2	TRBV27	NA	TRBJ2-1	TGTGCCAGCAGTTCTCAGCTCGTAACTAGCGGGATTACCTACAATGAGCAGTTCTTC	CASSSQLVTSGITYNEQFF
TRBD2	TRBV23-1	once	TRBJ2-5	TGCGCCAGCATCCCAAAGAGCGGGGGGGCCCTATCCGGTTATGAGACCCAGTACTTC	CASIPKSGGALSGYETQYF
NA	TRBV7-2	once	TRBJ1-2	TGTGCCAGCAGCTTAAGCTTGGCAGGGGTCTATGGCTACACCTTC	CASSLSLAGVYGYTF
NA	TRBV29-1	NA	TRBJ1-2	TGCAGCGCGGGGGGCCTCTATGGCTACACCTTC	CSAGGLYGYTF
TRBD1	TRBV5-5	NA	TRBJ1-3	TGTGCCAGCAGCTTGGACAGGGGTGGAAACACCATATATTTT	CASSLDRGGNTIYF
TRBD1	TRBV4-2	NA	TRBJ2-7	TGTGCCAGCAGCCAAGGATCTCTGGGGACAGGGGGAAACGAGCAGTACTTC	CASSQGSLGTGGNEQYF
TRBD1	TRBV19	NA	TRBJ1-1	TGTGCCAGTAAAAGGGGGCTGAACACTGAAGCTTTCTTT	CASKRGLNTEAFF
NA	TRBV30	once	TRBJ2-7	TGTGCCTGGAGTGTGACTAGTGCCTCTGCGCAGTACTTC	CAWSVTSASAQYF
TRBD2	TRBV7-3	NA	TRBJ2-1	TGTGCCAGCAGCTTGATACCGGGACTAGCGGCCAATGAGCAGTTCTTC	CASSLIPGLAANEQFF
NA	TRBV20-1	NA	TRBJ1-2	TGCAGTGCTAGCGGAGAGGGAGGCTACACCTTC	CSASGEGGYTF
TRBD1	TRBV7-9	NA	TRBJ1-2	TGTGCCAGCAGCCCCGGGACAGAAGCTAACTATGGCTACACCTTC	CASSPGTEANYGYTF
TRBD1	TRBV18	NA	TRBJ1-1	TGTGCCAGCTCACCGGCCCCCAGGGGGGTTACTGAAGCTTTCTTT	CASSPAPRGVTEAFF
NA	TRBV5-1	NA	TRBJ1-1	TGCGCCAGCAGCGGCGCGGGGAGAGCCAACACTGAAGCTTTCTTT	CASSGAGRANTEAFF
TRBD1	TRBV19	NA	TRBJ1-2	TGTGCCAGTGACTTCGGACAGGGAATGCCCTTGGCGTATGGCTACACCTTC	CASDFGQGMPLAYGYTF